What follows is one T cell receptor beta chain and its context. What it binds is not known. Trimming took 1 base from V and 5 from J, leaving 14 bases between them. The CDR3 is made up of 15 amino acids. Unique molecular identifiers were built into the TCRbeta library. TCRdb ran MiXCR on the PCR reads and lists one entry per CDR3 protein. The data show about 980,000 distinct CDR3 sequences, around 30% seen once. The record originates from a study of T-cell reconstitution after alpha-beta-depleted transplantation in children. Broader study findings: Reportedly, alpha-beta T cells present about two months post-transplant originated from several hundred expanded clones of graft origin. It was newly produced T cells that mostly accounted for T-cell counts and diversity one year after transplant.

This sample comprised PBMCs, mostly from graft donor cells, obtained 360 days after TCRalphabeta/CD19-depleted stem cell transplant. The V gene is TRBV12-3 or TRBV12-4, the J gene TRBJ1-1; the D is unclear. This receptor was taken from a boy in the first two years of life who had a stem cell transplant for SCID, so the T cells may come from the graft donor. The CDR3 here is CASSLGVIEVTEAFF. The CDR3 DNA is TGTGCCAGCAGTTTAGGGGTTATCGAAGTTACTGAAGCTTTCTTT.